These 10 T cell receptor beta chains were all obtained from the same sample, sequenced in a study of blood T cells in healthy people across ages. The authors ran a second PCR of about 6 to 11 cycles using a sample-barcoded 5' primer and a J-beta primer mix. A single record per CDR3 protein comes from TCRdb applying MiXCR to the 5' RACE reads. The data show roughly 1 million distinct CDR3 sequences, 25% seen once. These same records also appear under a second study, on T cells of mothers and their children.

Source material: blood. The receptor source for this set is a girl aged 2 to 10 in good health.

The V call is TRBV5-1, the J call TRBJ2-5, with 12 bases matching TRBD2. The DNA end lines up better with TRBJ2-7; the J call may be wrong. The CDR3 has 18 residues. Looked up from germline, CDR1 is SGHRS and CDR2 is YFSETQ. The CDR3 region is CASSFRLAGESDTYEQYF. CDR3 in DNA: TGCGCCAGCAGCTTTAGACTAGCGGGAGAGTCGGACACCTACGAGCAGTACTTC.

The chain combines TRBV3-1 with TRBJ2-5, with unresolved D. Trimming removed 3 bases at V and 5 bases at J, with 13 bases between. The CDR3 has 14 residues. The germline V gene encodes CDR1 LGHDT and CDR2 YNNKEL (reference sequence). CDR3 sequence reads: CASSQTRSSETQYF. CDR3 nucleotides: TGTGCCAGCAGCCAGACCCGTTCCTCCGAGACCCAGTACTTC.

The rearrangement links TRBV20-1 to TRBJ1-3, with D uncertain. V lost 6 bases and J lost 0, with 12 bases in between. This CDR3 region has 14 residues. Germline assignment: CDR1 DFQATT and CDR2 SNEGSKA (reference sequence). This CDR3 reads CSALGRFSGNTIYF. CDR3 coding DNA: TGCAGTGCCCTAGGACGGTTCTCTGGAAACACCATATATTTT.

The chain employs TRBV6-1 and TRBJ2-1; 8 bases are shared with TRBD1. Looked up from germline, CDR1 is MNHNS and CDR2 is SASEGT. The trim removed 7 bases at V and 6 bases at J, leaving 5 bases unmatched. The CDR3 is 13 amino acids. CDR3 region: CASTWTGSNEQFF. CDR3 sequence (DNA): TGTGCCAGCACCTGGACAGGGAGCAATGAGCAGTTCTTC.

The chain uses TRBV28 and TRBJ2-3; D uncertain. The CDR3 length is 12 residues. Trimming took off 9 bases at V and 4 bases at J, with 11 bases between the two ends. Germline-derived CDR1 and CDR2 are MDHEN and SYDVKM. CDR3 nucleotide sequence: TGTGCCAGTAATTTCCCCGCAGATACGCAGTATTTT. This encodes CASNFPADTQYF.

This rearrangement joins TRBV7-2 to TRBJ2-5; D ambiguous. The J call may be incorrect, as the DNA end agrees better with TRBJ2-7. CDR3 length: 14 amino acids. Germline V CDR1 and CDR2: SGHTA, FQGNSA. CDR3 sequence reads: CASSLGTVRYEQYF. CDR3 coding DNA: TGTGCCAGCAGCTTAGGTACGGTGCGCTACGAGCAGTACTTC.

V and J are TRBV19 and TRBJ1-6; D is perhaps TRBD1 (6 bases). Germline V gives CDR1 LNHDA, CDR2 SQIVND (reference sequence). The CDR3 consists of 16 residues. V was trimmed by 6 bases and J by 8 bases, leaving 20 bases between them. CDR3: CASSPLWNRVDSPLHF. CDR3 nucleotide sequence: TGTGCCAGTAGCCCGTTATGGAACAGGGTGGATTCACCCCTCCACTTT. The full variable domain, in which reference TRBV19 and TRBJ1-6 provide the parts outside the CDR3, is DGGITQSPKYLFRKEGQNVTLSCEQNLNHDAMYWYRQDPGQGLRLIYYSQIVNDFQKGDIAEGYSVSREKKESFPLTVTSAQKNPTAFYLCASSPLWNRVDSPLHFGNGTRLTVT.

The chain employs TRBV2 and TRBJ1-6; unclear D gene. The germline V gene has CDR1 SNHLY and CDR2 FYNNEI. There are 13 residues in the CDR3. V dropped 4 bases and J dropped 8 bases, with 9 bases sitting between them. The CDR3 bases are TGTGCCAGCAGTGTTGCAGAGGATTCACCCCTCCACTTT. Protein product: CASSVAEDSPLHF.

With respect to this clonotype: One junction end does not reproduce the germline sequence, and a read error may be involved. Here the CDR3 DNA reads TGCAGCGCTGAACGTCTGGGCGAGCAGTACTTC. As protein: CSAERLGEQYF. The gene calls are TRBV29-1 and TRBJ2-1; no definite D call. The DNA end favors TRBJ2-7, so the J call may be wrong. The germline V gene encodes CDR1 SQVTM and CDR2 ANQGSEA. This CDR3 region has 11 residues.

The gene calls are TRBV7-9 and TRBJ1-3; D unclear. Germline values: CDR1 SEHNR, CDR2 FQNEAQ (reference sequence). V lost 5 bases to trimming and J lost 2 bases, with 13 bases between them. The CDR3 has 15 residues. CDR3 coding DNA: TGTGCCAGCAGCATTAATGGACGGACTGGAAACACCATATATTTT. This codes for CASSINGRTGNTIYF.